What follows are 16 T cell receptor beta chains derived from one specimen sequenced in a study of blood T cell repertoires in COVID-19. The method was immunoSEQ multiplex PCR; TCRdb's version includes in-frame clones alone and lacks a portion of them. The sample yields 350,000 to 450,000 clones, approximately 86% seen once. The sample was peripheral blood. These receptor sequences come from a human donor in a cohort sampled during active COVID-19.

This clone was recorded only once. The CDR3 DNA is TGTGCCAGCAGCGCCGGGACAGGGGGACTACGGAACACTGAAGCTTTCTTT. It yields the protein CASSAGTGGLRNTEAFF. The chain is built from TRBV9 and TRBJ1-1, with 11 bases lining up with TRBD1. Germline CDR1 reads SGDLS; CDR2 reads YYNGEE. Trimming removed 3 bases from V and 1 base from J; junction bases left unmatched: 8. This CDR3 spans 17 amino acids. Complete variable domain (other parts from reference TRBV9 and TRBJ1-1): DSGVTQTPKHLITATGQRVTLRCSPRSGDLSVYWYQQSLDQGLQFLIQYYNGEERAKGNILERFSAQQFPDLHSELNLSSLELGDSALYFCASSAGTGGLRNTEAFFGQGTRLTVV.

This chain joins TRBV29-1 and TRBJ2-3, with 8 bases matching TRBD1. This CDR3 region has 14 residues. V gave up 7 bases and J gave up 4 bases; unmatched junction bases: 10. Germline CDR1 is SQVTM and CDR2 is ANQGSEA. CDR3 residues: CSGARTGLADTQYF. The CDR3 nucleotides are TGCAGCGGGGCGCGGACAGGGCTTGCAGATACGCAGTATTTT.

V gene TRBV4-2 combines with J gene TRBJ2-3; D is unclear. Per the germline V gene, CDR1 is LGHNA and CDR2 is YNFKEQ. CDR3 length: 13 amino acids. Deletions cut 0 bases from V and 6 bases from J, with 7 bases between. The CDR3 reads CASSQDGRDTQYF. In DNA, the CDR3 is TGTGCCAGCAGCCAAGATGGGCGTGATACGCAGTATTTT.

CDR3 sequence: CASSTHRGRMSGANVLTF. CDR3 nucleotides: TGTGCCAGCAGCACCCACAGGGGGCGCATGTCCGGGGCCAACGTCCTGACTTTC. The rearrangement uses TRBV11-2 and TRBJ2-6, with 9 bases matching TRBD1. CDR1 is SGHAT and CDR2 is FQNNGV in the germline V gene. The ends lost 5 bases at V and 4 bases at J; junction bases unmatched: 12. This CDR3 comprises 18 residues. Based on the CDR3 plus reference TRBV11-2 and TRBJ2-6, the full variable domain is EAGVAQSPRYKIIEKRQSVAFWCNPISGHATLYWYQQILGQGPKLLIQFQNNGVVDDSQLPKDRFSAERLKGVDSTLKIQPAKLEDSAVYLCASSTHRGRMSGANVLTFGAGSRLTVL.

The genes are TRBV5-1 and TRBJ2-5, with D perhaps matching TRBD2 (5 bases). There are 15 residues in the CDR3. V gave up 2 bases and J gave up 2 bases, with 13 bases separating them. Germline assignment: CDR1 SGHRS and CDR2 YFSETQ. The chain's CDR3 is CASSLGPQRQETQYF. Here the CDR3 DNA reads TGCGCCAGCAGCTTAGGCCCTCAGCGGCAAGAGACCCAGTACTTC.

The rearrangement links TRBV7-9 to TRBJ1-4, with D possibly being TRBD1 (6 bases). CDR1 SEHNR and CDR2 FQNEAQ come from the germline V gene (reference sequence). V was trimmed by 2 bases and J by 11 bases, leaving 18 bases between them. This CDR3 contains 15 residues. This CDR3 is CASSLLGQPSEKLFF. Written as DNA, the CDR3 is TGTGCCAGCAGCTTATTAGGACAGCCCTCTGAGAAACTGTTTTTT.

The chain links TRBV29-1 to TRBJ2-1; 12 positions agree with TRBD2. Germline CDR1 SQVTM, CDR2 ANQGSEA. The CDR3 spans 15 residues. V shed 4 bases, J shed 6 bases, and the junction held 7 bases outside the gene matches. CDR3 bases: TGCAGCGTTGCTCCGCGGACTAGCGGGACCAATGAGCAGTTCTTC. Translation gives CSVAPRTSGTNEQFF.

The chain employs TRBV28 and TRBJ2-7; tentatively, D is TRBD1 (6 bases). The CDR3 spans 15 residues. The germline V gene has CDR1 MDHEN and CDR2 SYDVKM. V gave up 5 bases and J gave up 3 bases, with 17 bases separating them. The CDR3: CASSLEAGAHYEQYF. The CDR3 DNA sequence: TGTGCCAGCAGTCTTGAGGCAGGGGCCCACTACGAGCAGTACTTC.

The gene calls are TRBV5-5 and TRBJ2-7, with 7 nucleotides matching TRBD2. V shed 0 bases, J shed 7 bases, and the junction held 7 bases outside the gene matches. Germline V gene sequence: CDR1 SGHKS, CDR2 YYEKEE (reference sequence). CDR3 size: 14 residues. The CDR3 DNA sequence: TGTGCCAGCAGCTTGGGGACTAGAACTGAAGAGCAGTACTTC. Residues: CASSLGTRTEEQYF. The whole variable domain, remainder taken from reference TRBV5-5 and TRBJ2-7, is DAGVTQSPTHLIKTRGQQVTLRCSPISGHKSVSWYQQVLGQGPQFIFQYYEKEERGRGNFPDRFSARQFPNYSSELNVNALLLGDSALYLCASSLGTRTEEQYFGPGTRLTVT.

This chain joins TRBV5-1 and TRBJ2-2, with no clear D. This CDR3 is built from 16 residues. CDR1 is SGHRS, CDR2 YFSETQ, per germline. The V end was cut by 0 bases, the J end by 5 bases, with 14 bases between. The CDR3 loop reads CASSLEPTYTTGELFF. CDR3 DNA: TGCGCCAGCAGCTTGGAGCCGACATATACTACCGGGGAGCTGTTTTTT.

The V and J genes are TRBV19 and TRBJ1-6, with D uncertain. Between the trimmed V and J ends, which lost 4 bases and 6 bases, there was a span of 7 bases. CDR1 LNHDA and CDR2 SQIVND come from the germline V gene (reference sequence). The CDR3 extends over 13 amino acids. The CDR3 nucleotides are TGTGCCAGTAGTACCCGAGCTAATTCACCCCTCCACTTT. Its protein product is CASSTRANSPLHF.

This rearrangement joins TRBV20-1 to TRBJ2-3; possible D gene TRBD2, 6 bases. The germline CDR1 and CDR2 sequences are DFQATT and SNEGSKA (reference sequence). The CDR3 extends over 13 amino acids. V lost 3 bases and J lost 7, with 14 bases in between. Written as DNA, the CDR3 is TGCAGTGCTAGTGCCTCGGACTATTATACGCAGTATTTT. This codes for CSASASDYYTQYF.

CDR3 sequence reads: CASSPAGRDYGYTF. CDR3 nucleotide sequence: TGTGCCAGCAGTCCAGCGGGGAGGGATTATGGCTACACCTTC. This rearrangement joins TRBV7-2 to TRBJ1-2; D not certain. CDR1 is SGHTA and CDR2 is FQGNSA in the germline V gene. V gave up 6 bases and J gave up 5 bases, with 16 bases separating them. The CDR3 is made up of 14 amino acids.

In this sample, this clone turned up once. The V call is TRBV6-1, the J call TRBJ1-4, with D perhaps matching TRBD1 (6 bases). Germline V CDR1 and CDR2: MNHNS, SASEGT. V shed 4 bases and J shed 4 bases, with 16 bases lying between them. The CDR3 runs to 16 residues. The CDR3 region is CASSAGAGEGNEKLFF. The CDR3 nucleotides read TGTGCCAGCAGTGCGGGGGCAGGGGAGGGTAATGAAAAACTGTTTTTT.

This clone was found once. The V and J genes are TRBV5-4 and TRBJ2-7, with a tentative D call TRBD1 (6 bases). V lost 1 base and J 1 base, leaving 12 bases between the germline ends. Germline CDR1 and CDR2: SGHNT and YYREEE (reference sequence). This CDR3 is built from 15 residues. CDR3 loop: CASSLLGASSYEQYF. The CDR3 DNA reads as TGTGCCAGCAGCTTGCTGGGGGCTTCTTCCTACGAGCAGTACTTC.

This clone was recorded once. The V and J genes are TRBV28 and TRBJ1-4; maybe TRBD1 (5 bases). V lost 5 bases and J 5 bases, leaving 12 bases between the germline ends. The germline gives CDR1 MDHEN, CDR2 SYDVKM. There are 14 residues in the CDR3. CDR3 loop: CASSVQGLNEKLFF. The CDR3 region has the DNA TGTGCCAGCAGTGTCCAGGGCTTGAATGAAAAACTGTTTTTT.